This T cell receptor (beta chain) originates from a study of blood T cell repertoires in COVID-19. The germline V gene has CDR1 LGHNA and CDR2 YSLEER. The CDR3 contains 17 residues. V shed 4 bases and J shed 8 bases, with 21 bases lying between them. Study processing details: The authors estimated nucleated cell counts from reference gene primer amplification. Only in-frame clones appear in the TCRdb table, and some are missing; sequencing was by immunoSEQ multiplex PCR. V, J and clone size are taken as reported in that table, and D and trimming were inferred from the DNA itself. In the table there are under 150,000 clones, 84% of which are singletons.

Sample: peripheral blood. The sequence came from a woman over 75 in a cohort sampled during active or convalescent COVID-19. This chain links TRBV4-3 with TRBJ1-6; possible D gene TRBD1, 5 bases. Here the CDR3 DNA reads TGCGCCAGCAGCCGCTTAACCCCCGGGACTATGGATTCACCCCTCCACTTT. Translated: CASSRLTPGTMDSPLHF.